The entry below describes one TCR beta chain. Its antigen is unknown. This specimen belongs to a study of a mutant IDH1 vaccine in newly diagnosed glioma. Across the study: Vaccinations, eight in total, occurred in weeks 1, 3, 5, 7, 11, 15, 19, 23. Of treated patients, approximately 62% were men and roughly 40% women, averaging roughly 42 years.

The time point: week 5, during vaccination. Each dose delivered 300 ug of mutant IDH1 20-mer peptide subcutaneously with imiquimod. The CDR3 runs to 15 residues. From germline, CDR1 is SGHNT and CDR2 YYREEE (reference sequence). Unmatched junction bases numbered 4, after V lost 4 bases and J lost 1 base. The data were produced by immunoSEQ multiplex PCR, yet TCRdb's version contains in-frame clones alone and is incomplete. The profile shows under 70,000 clones, about 80% of them singletons. The sequencing used PBMCs, collected from a glioma patient whose treatment included an IDH1 peptide vaccine. The receptor was derived from a man aged 25 to 40 with glioma. The chain uses TRBV5-4 and TRBJ2-5; 10 nucleotides agree with TRBD2. The CDR3 protein is CASSQERGGQETQYF. The CDR3 region has the DNA TGTGCCAGCAGCCAAGAGCGGGGGGGCCAAGAGACCCAGTACTTC.